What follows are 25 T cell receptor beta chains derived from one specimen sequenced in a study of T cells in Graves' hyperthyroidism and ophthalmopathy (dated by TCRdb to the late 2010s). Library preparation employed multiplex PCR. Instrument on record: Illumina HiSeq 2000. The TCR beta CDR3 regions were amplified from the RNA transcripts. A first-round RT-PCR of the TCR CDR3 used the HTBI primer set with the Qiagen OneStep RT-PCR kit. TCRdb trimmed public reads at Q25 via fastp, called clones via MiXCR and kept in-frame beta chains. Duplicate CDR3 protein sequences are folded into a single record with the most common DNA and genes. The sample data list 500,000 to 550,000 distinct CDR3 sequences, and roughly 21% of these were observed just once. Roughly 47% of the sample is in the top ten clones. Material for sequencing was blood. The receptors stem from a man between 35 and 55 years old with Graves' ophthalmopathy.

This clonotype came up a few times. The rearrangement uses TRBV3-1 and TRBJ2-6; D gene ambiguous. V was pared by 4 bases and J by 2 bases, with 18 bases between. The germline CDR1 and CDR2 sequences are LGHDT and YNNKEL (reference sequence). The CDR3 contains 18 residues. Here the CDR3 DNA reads TGTGCCAGCAGCCCCCAGGTCGGATCGAAACCTGGGGCCAACGTCCTGACTTTC. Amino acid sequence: CASSPQVGSKPGANVLTF.

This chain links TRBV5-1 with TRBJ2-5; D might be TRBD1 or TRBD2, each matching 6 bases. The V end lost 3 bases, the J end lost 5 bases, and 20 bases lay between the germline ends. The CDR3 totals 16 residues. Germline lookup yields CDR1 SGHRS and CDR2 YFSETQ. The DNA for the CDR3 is TGCGCCAGCAGCTACGATGGGGGGCGCCTGCGCGAGACCCAGTACTTC. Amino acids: CASSYDGGRLRETQYF.

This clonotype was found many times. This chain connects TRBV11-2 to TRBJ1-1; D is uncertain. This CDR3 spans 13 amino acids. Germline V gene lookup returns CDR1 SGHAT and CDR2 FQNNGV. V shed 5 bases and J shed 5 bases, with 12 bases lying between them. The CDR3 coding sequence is TGTGCCAGCAGCAGCATACTCCGGACTGAAGCTTTCTTT. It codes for CASSSILRTEAFF.

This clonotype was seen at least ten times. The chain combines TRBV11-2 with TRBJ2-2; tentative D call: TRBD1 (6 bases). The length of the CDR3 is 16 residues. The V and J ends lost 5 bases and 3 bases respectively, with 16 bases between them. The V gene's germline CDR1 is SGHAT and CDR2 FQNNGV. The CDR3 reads CASSPTGTHYTGELFF. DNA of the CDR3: TGTGCCAGCAGCCCAACCGGGACACATTACACCGGGGAGCTGTTTTTT.

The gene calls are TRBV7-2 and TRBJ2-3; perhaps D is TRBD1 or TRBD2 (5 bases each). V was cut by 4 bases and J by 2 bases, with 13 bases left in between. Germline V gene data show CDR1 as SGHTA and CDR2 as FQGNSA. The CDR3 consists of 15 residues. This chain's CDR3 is CASSSGTWNTDTQYF. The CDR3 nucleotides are TGTGCCAGCAGCTCCGGGACCTGGAACACAGATACGCAGTATTTT. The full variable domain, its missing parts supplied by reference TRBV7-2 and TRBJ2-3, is GAGVSQSPSNKVTEKGKDVELRCDPISGHTALYWYRQSLGQGLEFLIYFQGNSAPDKSGLPSDRFSAERTGGSVSTLTIQRTQQEDSAVYLCASSSGTWNTDTQYFGPGTRLTVL.

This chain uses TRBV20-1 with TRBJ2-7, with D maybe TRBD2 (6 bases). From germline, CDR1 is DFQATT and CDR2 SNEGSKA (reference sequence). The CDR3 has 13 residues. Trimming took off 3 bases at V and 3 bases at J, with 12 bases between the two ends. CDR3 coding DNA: TGCAGTGCTAGCGACGGAGGGGACTACGAGCAGTACTTC. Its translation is CSASDGGDYEQYF.

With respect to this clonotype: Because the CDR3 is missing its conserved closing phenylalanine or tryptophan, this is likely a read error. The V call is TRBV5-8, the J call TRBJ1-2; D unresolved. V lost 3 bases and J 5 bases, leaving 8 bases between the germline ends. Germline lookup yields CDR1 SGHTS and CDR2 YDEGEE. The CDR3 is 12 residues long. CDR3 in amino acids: CASSSSRYGYTL. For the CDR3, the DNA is TGTGCCAGCAGCTCCTCCCGGTATGGCTACACCCTC.

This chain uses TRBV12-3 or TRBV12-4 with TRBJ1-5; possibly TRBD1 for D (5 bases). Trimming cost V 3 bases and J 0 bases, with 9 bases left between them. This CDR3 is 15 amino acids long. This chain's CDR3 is CASSFGDSSNQPQHF. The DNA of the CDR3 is TGTGCCAGCAGTTTTGGGGACTCTAGCAATCAGCCCCAGCATTTT.

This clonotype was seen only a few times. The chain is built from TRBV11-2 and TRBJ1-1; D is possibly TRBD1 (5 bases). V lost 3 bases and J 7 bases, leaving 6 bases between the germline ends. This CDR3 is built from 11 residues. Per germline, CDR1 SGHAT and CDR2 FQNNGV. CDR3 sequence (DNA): TGTGCCAGCAGCTTCCAGGGTGAAGCTTTCTTT. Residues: CASSFQGEAFF.

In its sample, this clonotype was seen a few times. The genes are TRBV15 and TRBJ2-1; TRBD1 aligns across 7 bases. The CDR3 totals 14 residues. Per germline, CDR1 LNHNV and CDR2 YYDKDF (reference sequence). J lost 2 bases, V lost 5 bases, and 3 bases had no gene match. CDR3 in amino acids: CATSPGTAYNEQFF. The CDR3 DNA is TGTGCCACCAGCCCCGGGACAGCCTACAATGAGCAGTTCTTC.

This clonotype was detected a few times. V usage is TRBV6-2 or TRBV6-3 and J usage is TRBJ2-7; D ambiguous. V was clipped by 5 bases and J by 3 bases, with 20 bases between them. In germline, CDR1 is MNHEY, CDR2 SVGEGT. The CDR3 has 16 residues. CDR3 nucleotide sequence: TGTGCCAGCAGTAGTACCGACACCTACCCATTCTACGAGCAGTACTTC. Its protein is CASSSTDTYPFYEQYF.

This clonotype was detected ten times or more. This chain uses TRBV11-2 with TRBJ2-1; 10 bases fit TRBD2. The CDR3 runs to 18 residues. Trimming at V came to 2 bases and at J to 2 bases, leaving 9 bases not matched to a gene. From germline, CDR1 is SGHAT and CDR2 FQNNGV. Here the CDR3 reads CASSLRASGSVTYNEQFF. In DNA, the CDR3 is TGTGCCAGCAGCTTACGGGCTAGCGGGAGTGTCACCTACAATGAGCAGTTCTTC. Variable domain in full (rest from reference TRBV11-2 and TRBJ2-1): EAGVAQSPRYKIIEKRQSVAFWCNPISGHATLYWYQQILGQGPKLLIQFQNNGVVDDSQLPKDRFSAERLKGVDSTLKIQPAKLEDSAVYLCASSLRASGSVTYNEQFFGPGTRLTVL.

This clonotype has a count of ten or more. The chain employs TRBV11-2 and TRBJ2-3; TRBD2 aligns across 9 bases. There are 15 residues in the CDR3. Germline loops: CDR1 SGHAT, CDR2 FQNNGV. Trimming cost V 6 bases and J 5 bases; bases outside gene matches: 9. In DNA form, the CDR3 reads TGTGCCAGCAGTCCGCGGGGGGGTGAGGTAGATACGCAGTATTTT. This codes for CASSPRGGEVDTQYF.

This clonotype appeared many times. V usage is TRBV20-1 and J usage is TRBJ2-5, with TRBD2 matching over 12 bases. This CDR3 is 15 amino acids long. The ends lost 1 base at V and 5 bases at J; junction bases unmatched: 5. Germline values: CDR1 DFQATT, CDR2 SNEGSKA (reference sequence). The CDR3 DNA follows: TGCAGTGCTAGAGGGCTAGCGGGGGGGCAGGAGACCCAGTACTTC. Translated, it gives CSARGLAGGQETQYF.

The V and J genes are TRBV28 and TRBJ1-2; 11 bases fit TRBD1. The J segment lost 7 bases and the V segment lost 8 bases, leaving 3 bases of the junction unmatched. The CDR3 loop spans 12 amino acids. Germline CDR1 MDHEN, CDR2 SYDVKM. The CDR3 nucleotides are TGTGCCAGCCGGACAGGGGGCATTGGCTACACCTTC. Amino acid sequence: CASRTGGIGYTF.

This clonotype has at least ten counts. The CDR3 sequence: CAWSGGSEQYF. CDR3 coding DNA: TGTGCCTGGAGCGGAGGTTCCGAGCAGTACTTC. This rearrangement joins TRBV30 to TRBJ2-7; TRBD2 is a possible D gene (5 bases). The CDR3 is made up of 11 amino acids. In germline, CDR1 is GTSNPN, CDR2 SVGIG (reference sequence). V was clipped by 3 bases and J by 6 bases, with 9 bases between them.

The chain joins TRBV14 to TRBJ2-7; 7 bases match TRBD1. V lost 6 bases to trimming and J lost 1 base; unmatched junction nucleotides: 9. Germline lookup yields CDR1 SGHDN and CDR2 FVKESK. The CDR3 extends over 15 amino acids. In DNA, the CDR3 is TGTGCCAGCAGTCAGCCCGGGACAGAATCCTACGAGCAGTACTTC. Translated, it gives CASSQPGTESYEQYF.

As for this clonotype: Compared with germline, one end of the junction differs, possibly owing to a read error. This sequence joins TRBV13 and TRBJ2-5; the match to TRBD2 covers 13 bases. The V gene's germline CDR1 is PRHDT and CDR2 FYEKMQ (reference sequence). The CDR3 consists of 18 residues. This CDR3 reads CASSNGLAGVWYQEAQYF. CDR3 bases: TGTGCCAGCAGCAATGGACTAGCGGGAGTCTGGTACCAAGAGGCCCAGTACTTC.

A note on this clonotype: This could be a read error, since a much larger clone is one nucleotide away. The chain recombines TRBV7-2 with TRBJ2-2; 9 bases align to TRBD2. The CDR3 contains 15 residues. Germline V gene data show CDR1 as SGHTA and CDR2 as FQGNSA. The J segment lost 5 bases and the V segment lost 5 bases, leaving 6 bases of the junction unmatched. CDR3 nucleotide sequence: TGTGCCAGCAGCCCTCGCGGACTAGCGACCGGGGAGCTGTTTTTT. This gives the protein CASSPRGLATGELFF.

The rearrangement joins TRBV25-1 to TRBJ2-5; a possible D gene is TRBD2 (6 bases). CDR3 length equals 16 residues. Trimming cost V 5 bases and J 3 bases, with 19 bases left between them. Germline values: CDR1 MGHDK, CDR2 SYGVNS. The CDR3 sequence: CASSPEGDSYKETQYF. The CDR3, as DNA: TGTGCCAGCAGTCCCGAAGGGGACTCTTATAAAGAGACCCAGTACTTC.

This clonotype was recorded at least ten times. The CDR3 sequence is CAWTDQNYGYTF. The CDR3 bases are TGTGCCTGGACAGACCAAAACTATGGCTACACCTTC. The V gene is TRBV30, the J gene TRBJ1-2; no clear D. V was trimmed by 4 bases and J by 2 bases, leaving 8 bases between them. This CDR3 has 12 amino acids. CDR1 is GTSNPN, CDR2 SVGIG, per germline (reference sequence).

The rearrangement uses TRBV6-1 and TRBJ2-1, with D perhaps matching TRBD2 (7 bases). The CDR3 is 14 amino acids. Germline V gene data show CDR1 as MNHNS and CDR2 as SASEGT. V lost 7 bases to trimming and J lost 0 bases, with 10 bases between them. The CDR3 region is CASNGGLSYNEQFF. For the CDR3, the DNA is TGTGCCAGCAACGGGGGGCTCTCCTACAATGAGCAGTTCTTC.

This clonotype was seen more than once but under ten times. As DNA, the CDR3 is TGTGCCAGTAGTATCCTCCGGGACAGGGGTGAGCCCCAGCATTTT. This codes for CASSILRDRGEPQHF. The chain uses TRBV19 and TRBJ1-5; 10 bases are a match to TRBD1. Germline loops: CDR1 LNHDA, CDR2 SQIVND (reference sequence). Trimming took 3 bases from V and 8 from J; bases not matched to a gene: 7. This CDR3 is built from 15 residues.

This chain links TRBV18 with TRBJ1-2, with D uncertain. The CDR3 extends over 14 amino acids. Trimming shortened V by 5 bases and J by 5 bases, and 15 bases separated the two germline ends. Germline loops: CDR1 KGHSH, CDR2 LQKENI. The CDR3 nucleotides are TGTGCCAGCTCAGCAACAGTTTCCGATTATGGCTACACCTTC. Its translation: CASSATVSDYGYTF.

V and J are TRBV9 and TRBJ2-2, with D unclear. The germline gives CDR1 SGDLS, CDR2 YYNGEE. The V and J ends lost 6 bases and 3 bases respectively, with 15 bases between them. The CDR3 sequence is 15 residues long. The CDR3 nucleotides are TGTGCCAGCACCCCCCGAATGTGGGACACCGGGGAGCTGTTTTTT. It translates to CASTPRMWDTGELFF.